The 19 T cell receptor beta chains below come from one sample, sequenced in a study of graft-versus-host responses after intestinal transplantation. Profiling relied on immunoSEQ multiplex PCR, and the TCRdb table lists in-frame clones only, not all of them. Here the sample spans about 93,000 clones, 85% to 95% being singletons. These receptors have no identified antigens. Source: unstimulated CD8+ T cells sorted from spleen or lymph node cells, taken before intestinal transplant. The origin of the receptors is a human donor who received an intestinal transplant.

The rearrangement joins TRBV12-2 to TRBJ2-4; the table calls TRBD2, which could not be checked here. TRBV12-2 is classified as a pseudogene. This CDR3 is built from 16 residues. Written as DNA, the CDR3 is TGTGCAAGTCGCTTATGGGGGGGTGATAAGAGAAACATTCAGTACTTC. This gives the protein CASRLWGGDKRNIQYF.

This chain connects TRBV7-8 to TRBJ1-1, with 7 bases that match TRBD1. The CDR3 is 18 residues long. Germline trimming cut 3 bases from V and 4 bases from J; bases unmatched to any gene: 17. Germline loops: CDR1 SGHVS, CDR2 FQNEAQ. Written as DNA, the CDR3 is TGTGCCAGCAGCTTTGGTGTCGTCGTCAGGGGGTCAGGCACTGAAGCTTTCTTT. Amino acid sequence: CASSFGVVVRGSGTEAFF.

The rearrangement uses TRBV5-4 and TRBJ2-2, with D tentatively TRBD1 (5 bases). From germline, CDR1 is SGHNT and CDR2 YYREEE (reference sequence). V lost 5 bases and J 1 base, leaving 6 bases between the germline ends. The CDR3 covers 13 residues. The CDR3 DNA is TGTGCCAGCAGACAGGAGAACACCGGGGAGCTGTTTTTT. This sequence encodes CASRQENTGELFF.

The gene calls are TRBV11-1 and TRBJ1-1, with D unclear. Germline CDR1 is SGHAT and CDR2 is FQDESV (reference sequence). Trimming cost V 5 bases and J 4 bases, with 8 bases left between them. This CDR3 has 12 amino acids. The CDR3, as DNA: TGTGCCAGCAGCCTGGTCGGCACTGAAGCTTTCTTT. Translated: CASSLVGTEAFF.

This clone was detected only a few times. This rearrangement joins TRBV29-1 to TRBJ2-1, with D perhaps TRBD1 (5 bases). This CDR3 region has 16 residues. The V gene lost 2 bases and the J gene lost 2 bases, with 16 bases spanning the gap. Looked up from germline, CDR1 is SQVTM and CDR2 is ANQGSEA. The CDR3 loop reads CSVENPDRQTYNEQFF. CDR3 sequence (DNA): TGCAGCGTTGAAAATCCTGACAGACAGACCTACAATGAGCAGTTCTTC.

V and J are TRBV5-1 and TRBJ1-3, with 7 positions matching TRBD1. The CDR3 is made up of 13 amino acids. CDR1 SGHRS and CDR2 YFSETQ come from the germline V gene. V dropped 0 bases and J dropped 8; count of bases not matched to a gene: 2. The CDR3 bases are TGCGCCAGCAGCTTGGGAGGGGGCGACACCATATATTTT. Its protein is CASSLGGGDTIYF.

This chain joins TRBV19 and TRBJ2-1; TRBD1 might be the D (6 bases). Trimming cost V 1 base and J 6 bases, with 13 bases left between them. CDR3 length: 15 amino acids. Germline V gene data show CDR1 as LNHDA and CDR2 as SQIVND (reference sequence). The CDR3 region is CASSIGGGLRNEQFF. Written as DNA, the CDR3 is TGTGCCAGTAGTATAGGTGGGGGCCTACGCAATGAGCAGTTCTTC.

This sequence joins TRBV27 and TRBJ1-2; TRBD1 is a possible D gene (5 bases). V lost 3 bases, J lost 4 bases, and 9 bases lay in between. CDR3 length: 13 residues. Germline lookup yields CDR1 MNHEY and CDR2 SMNVEV (reference sequence). The CDR3 DNA follows: TGTGCCAGCAGTTTCCAGGGATCCTATGGCTACACCTTC. Its translation: CASSFQGSYGYTF.

This clone was seen a single time. The chain uses TRBV19 and TRBJ1-5, with TRBD1 matching over 9 bases. The CDR3 extends over 14 amino acids. Germline V lookup: CDR1 LNHDA, CDR2 SQIVND (reference sequence). After removal of 3 bases from V and 6 bases from J, the junction contained 3 bases not matched to a gene. The CDR3 DNA reads as TGTGCCAGTAGTATGGGGACAGGGACTCAGCCCCAGCATTTT. Its protein is CASSMGTGTQPQHF.

V usage is TRBV7-9 and J usage is TRBJ1-5, with D unresolved. The V and J ends lost 6 bases and 0 bases respectively, with 15 bases between them. The germline V gene has CDR1 SEHNR and CDR2 FQNEAQ (reference sequence). CDR3 length equals 16 residues. The CDR3 reads CASSRAEEYSNQPQHF. CDR3 coding DNA: TGTGCCAGCAGTCGGGCGGAGGAGTATAGCAATCAGCCCCAGCATTTT.

This clone was seen only once. The rearrangement links TRBV30 to TRBJ2-2, with unresolved D. V gave up 4 bases and J gave up 3 bases, with 12 bases separating them. The CDR3 spans 14 residues. CDR1 and CDR2 from the germline V gene are GTSNPN and SVGIG (reference sequence). Here the CDR3 reads CAWTTGGDTGELFF. The CDR3 region has the DNA TGTGCCTGGACCACCGGTGGAGACACCGGGGAGCTGTTTTTT.

The rearrangement uses TRBV12-5 and TRBJ2-7; 7 positions agree with TRBD1. Germline CDR1 is LGHNT and CDR2 is FRNRAP. The CDR3 consists of 14 residues. V lost 0 bases and J lost 5; bases outside the gene matches: 4. The CDR3 is CASGLVTGFHEQYF. The CDR3 nucleotides read TGTGCTAGTGGTTTGGTGACAGGGTTCCACGAGCAGTACTTC.

Only one count was recorded for this clone. The V gene is TRBV4-3, the J gene TRBJ2-5; the D gene is possibly TRBD2 (7 bases). The J call may not be correct, given that the DNA end is closer to TRBJ2-7. Germline CDR1 and CDR2: LGHNA and YSLEER. The CDR3 spans 16 residues. The chain's CDR3 is CASSQDTGGLSYEQYF. CDR3 nucleotide sequence: TGCGCCAGCAGCCAAGACACGGGGGGCCTCTCCTACGAGCAGTACTTC.

The J gene is TRBJ2-7, the V gene TRBV5-8, with 8 bases matching TRBD1. The CDR3 is 14 amino acids. With 4 bases clipped from V and 4 bases from J, the junction kept 7 bases outside the gene matches. Germline CDR1 is SGHTS and CDR2 is YDEGEE. The CDR3 region is CASSHRTGWYEQYF. CDR3 DNA: TGTGCCAGCAGCCACCGGACAGGGTGGTACGAGCAGTACTTC. Full variable domain (rest looked up from reference TRBV5-8 and TRBJ2-7): EAGVTQSPTHLIKTRGQQATLRCSPISGHTSVYWYQQALGLGLQFLLWYDEGEERNRGNFPPRFSGRQFPNYSSELNVNALELEDSALYLCASSHRTGWYEQYFGPGTRLTVT.

This chain connects TRBV19 to TRBJ2-7; 7 nucleotides match TRBD1. With V trimmed by 1 base and J by 2 bases, 5 bases remained unmatched. The CDR3 sequence is 15 residues long. Germline loops: CDR1 LNHDA, CDR2 SQIVND (reference sequence). The CDR3 bases are TGTGCCAGTAGTATAGGTCCAGGGGGAACCTACGAGCAGTACTTC. Protein sequence: CASSIGPGGTYEQYF.

The chain carries TRBV28 and TRBJ2-7, with a possible D match to TRBD1 (5 bases). Deletions cut 3 bases from V and 6 bases from J, with 15 bases between. The V gene's germline CDR1 is MDHEN and CDR2 SYDVKM. The CDR3 covers 14 residues. The CDR3 nucleotides are TGTGCCAGCAGTTTGTTCCAGGGTTTTTCCGAGCAGTACTTC. Amino acids: CASSLFQGFSEQYF.

The chain employs TRBV13 and TRBJ2-6; D call uncertain. This CDR3 is 16 amino acids long. Looked up from germline, CDR1 is PRHDT and CDR2 is FYEKMQ (reference sequence). V was cut by 3 bases and J by 0 bases, with 9 bases left in between. The CDR3: CASSFPPFSGANVLTF. Written as DNA, the CDR3 is TGTGCCAGCAGCTTCCCCCCGTTCTCTGGGGCCAACGTCCTGACTTTC.

This clone was observed once. This sequence joins TRBV11-2 and TRBJ2-7; 8 bases align to TRBD2. After removal of 5 bases from V and 8 bases from J, the junction contained 11 bases not matched to a gene. CDR3 length: 14 amino acids. Germline V CDR1 and CDR2: SGHAT, FQNNGV. CDR3 residues: CASSTGGAGMQQYF. The CDR3 coding sequence is TGTGCCAGCAGCACCGGGGGGGCTGGAATGCAGCAGTACTTC.

V usage is TRBV18 and J usage is TRBJ2-1; a possible D gene is TRBD2 (6 bases). Deletions cut 6 bases from V and 8 bases from J, with 20 bases between. CDR1 and CDR2 (germline): KGHSH, LQKENI. The CDR3 is made up of 15 amino acids. For the CDR3, the DNA is TGTGCCAGCTCGCTAGCGAGGAGCGTTGTCGATGAGCAGTTCTTC. This translates into CASSLARSVVDEQFF.